The clone carrying this T cell receptor beta chain was recorded once. Antigen specificity is unknown. TCR beta libraries used 1.5 to 2 micrograms of DNA from cryopreserved PBMCs. The sample originates from a study of cytotoxic CD8 clonotypes in ibrutinib-treated CLL. Findings and caveats of the study: Clonality went up at ibrutinib response and then declined back toward baseline at progression.

This CDR3 spans 18 amino acids. With 6 bases clipped from V and 2 bases from J, the junction kept 15 bases outside the gene matches. Germline V gene lookup returns CDR1 ENHRY and CDR2 SYGVKD. The table came from immunoSEQ multiplex PCR; TCRdb's copy has only in-frame clones and leaves some out. The table has some 80,000 clones, 70% to 80% seen once; the top ten hold 4% to 5.5%. This sequence was found in a human donor with chronic lymphocytic leukemia. Sequencing was performed on PBMCs, taken after 12 months of ibrutinib treatment. This sequence joins TRBV10-3 and TRBJ2-1, with 8 bases fitting TRBD2. The CDR3 loop reads CAIRASGGGGLAYNEQFF. Written as DNA, the CDR3 is TGTGCCATCAGGGCCAGTGGAGGGGGGGGACTAGCCTACAATGAGCAGTTCTTC.